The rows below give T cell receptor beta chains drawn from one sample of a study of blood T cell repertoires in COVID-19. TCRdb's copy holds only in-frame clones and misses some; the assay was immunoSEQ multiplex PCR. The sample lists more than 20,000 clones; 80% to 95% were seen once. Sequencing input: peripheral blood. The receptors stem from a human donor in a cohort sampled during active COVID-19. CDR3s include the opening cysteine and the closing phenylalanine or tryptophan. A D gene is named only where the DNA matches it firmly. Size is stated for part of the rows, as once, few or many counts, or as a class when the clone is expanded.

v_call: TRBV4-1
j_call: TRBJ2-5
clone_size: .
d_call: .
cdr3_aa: CASSQGQNQETQYF
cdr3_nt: TGCGCCAGCAGCCAAGGACAGAACCAAGAGACCCAGTACTTC

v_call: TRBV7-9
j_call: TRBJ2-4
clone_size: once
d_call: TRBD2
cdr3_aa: CASSSRGEFENIQYF
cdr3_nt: TGTGCCAGCAGCTCCCGGGGGGAGTTCGAAAACATTCAGTACTTC

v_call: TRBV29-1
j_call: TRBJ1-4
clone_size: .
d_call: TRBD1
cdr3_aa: CSVNRGPNEKLFF
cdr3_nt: TGCAGCGTCAACAGGGGCCCCAACGAAAAACTGTTTTTT

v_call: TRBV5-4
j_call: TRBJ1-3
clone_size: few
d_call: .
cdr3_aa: CASSRTDSSGNTIYF
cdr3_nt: TGTGCCAGCAGCCGGACAGATAGCTCTGGAAACACCATATATTTT

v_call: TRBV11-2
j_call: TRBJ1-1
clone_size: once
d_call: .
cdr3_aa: CAGGGNTEAFF
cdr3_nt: TGTGCCGGGGGGGGGAACACTGAAGCTTTCTTT

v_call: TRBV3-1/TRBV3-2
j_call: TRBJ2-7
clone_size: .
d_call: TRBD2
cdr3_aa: CASSSRGGEQYF
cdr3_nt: TGTGCCAGCAGCTCTCGGGGGGGCGAGCAGTACTTC

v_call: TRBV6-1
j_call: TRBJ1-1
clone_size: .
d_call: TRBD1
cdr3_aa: CASSEQATGAQNTEAFF
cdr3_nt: TGTGCCAGCAGTGAACAGGCCACAGGGGCGCAGAACACTGAAGCTTTCTTT

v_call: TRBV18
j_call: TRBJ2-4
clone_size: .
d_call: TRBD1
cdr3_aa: CASSPVSGRGLLAKNIQYF
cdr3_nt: TGTGCCAGCTCACCAGTCTCGGGCAGGGGGCTGTTAGCCAAAAACATTCAGTACTTC

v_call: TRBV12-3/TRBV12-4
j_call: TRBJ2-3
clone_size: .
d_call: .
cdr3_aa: CASSLNRDTQYF
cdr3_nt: TGTGCCAGCAGTTTAAACAGGGACACGCAGTATTTT

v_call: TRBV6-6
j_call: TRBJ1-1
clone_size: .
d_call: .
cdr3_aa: CASSYSEGVTEAFF
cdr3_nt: TGTGCCAGCAGTTACTCCGAGGGAGTAACTGAAGCTTTCTTT

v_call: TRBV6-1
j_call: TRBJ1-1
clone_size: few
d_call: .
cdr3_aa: CASSEKLGGLNTEAFF
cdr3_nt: TGTGCCAGCAGTGAGAAACTCGGGGGTTTGAACACTGAAGCTTTCTTT

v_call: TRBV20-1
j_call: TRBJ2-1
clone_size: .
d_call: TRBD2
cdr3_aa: CSASGLAAVSYNEQFF
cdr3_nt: TGCAGTGCTAGTGGGCTAGCGGCCGTCTCCTACAATGAGCAGTTCTTC

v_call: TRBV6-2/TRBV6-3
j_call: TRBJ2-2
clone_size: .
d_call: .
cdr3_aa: CASSYPLRDPSGELFF
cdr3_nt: TGTGCCAGCAGTTACCCTTTGCGGGATCCTTCCGGGGAGCTGTTTTTT

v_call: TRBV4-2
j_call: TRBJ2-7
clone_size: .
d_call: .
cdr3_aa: CASSQAGRSYEQYF
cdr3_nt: TGTGCCAGCAGCCAGGCAGGGCGATCCTACGAGCAGTACTTC

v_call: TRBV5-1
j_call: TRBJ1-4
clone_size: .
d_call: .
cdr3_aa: CASSPSRGGIGEKLFF
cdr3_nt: TGCGCCAGCAGTCCCAGTCGGGGGGGGATTGGTGAAAAACTGTTTTTT

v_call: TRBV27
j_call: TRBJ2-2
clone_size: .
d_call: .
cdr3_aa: CASSFSSGELFF
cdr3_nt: TGTGCCAGCAGTTTCTCGTCCGGGGAGCTGTTTTTT

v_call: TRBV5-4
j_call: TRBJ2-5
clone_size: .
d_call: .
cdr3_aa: CASSLAVGSGSEKTQYF
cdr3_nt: TGTGCCAGCAGCTTGGCCGTGGGCAGCGGATCTGAAAAGACCCAGTACTTC

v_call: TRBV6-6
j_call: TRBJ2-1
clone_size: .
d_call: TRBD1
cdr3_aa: CASGGQGSYNEQFF
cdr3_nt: TGTGCCAGCGGTGGACAGGGCTCCTACAATGAGCAGTTCTTC

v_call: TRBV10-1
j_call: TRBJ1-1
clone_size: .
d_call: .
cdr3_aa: CASSETRGMNTEAFF
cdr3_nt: TGCGCCAGCAGTGAGACCCGGGGGATGAACACTGAAGCTTTCTTT

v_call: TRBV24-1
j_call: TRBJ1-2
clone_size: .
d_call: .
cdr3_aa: CATSDSGGYTF
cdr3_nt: TGTGCCACCAGTGATTCCGGTGGCTACACCTTC

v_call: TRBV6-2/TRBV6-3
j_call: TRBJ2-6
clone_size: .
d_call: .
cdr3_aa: CASSTRGISGANVLTF
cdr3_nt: TGTGCCAGCAGTACCCGGGGGATCTCTGGGGCCAACGTCCTGACTTTC

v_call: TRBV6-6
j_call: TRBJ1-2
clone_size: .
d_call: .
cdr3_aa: CASSYSGVVGYTF
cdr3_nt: TGTGCCAGCAGTTACTCCGGGGTAGTGGGCTACACCTTC

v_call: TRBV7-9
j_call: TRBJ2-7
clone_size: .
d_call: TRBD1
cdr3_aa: CASSRGTGLYEQYF
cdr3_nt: TGTGCCAGCAGCCGGGGGACAGGGCTCTACGAGCAGTACTTC

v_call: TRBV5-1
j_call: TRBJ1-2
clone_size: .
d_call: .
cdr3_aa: CASSLEARGYTF
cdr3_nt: TGCGCCAGCAGCTTGGAAGCTAGGGGCTACACCTTC

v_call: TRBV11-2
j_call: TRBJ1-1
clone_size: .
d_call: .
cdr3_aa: CASTRNTEAFF
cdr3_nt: TGTGCCAGCACCCGGAACACTGAAGCTTTCTTT

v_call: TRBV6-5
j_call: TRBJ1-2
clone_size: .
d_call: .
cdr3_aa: CASRSGPPSGYTF
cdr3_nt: TGTGCCAGCAGATCAGGTCCACCTTCGGGCTACACCTTC

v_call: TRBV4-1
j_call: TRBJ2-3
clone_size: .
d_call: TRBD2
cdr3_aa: CASRPGTSGGASADTQYF
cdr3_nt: TGCGCCAGCAGGCCGGGGACTAGCGGGGGGGCGTCGGCAGATACGCAGTATTTT

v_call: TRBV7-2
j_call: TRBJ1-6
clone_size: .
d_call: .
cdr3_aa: CASSLVQVDNSPLHF
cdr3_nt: TGTGCCAGCAGCTTAGTACAGGTCGATAATTCACCCCTCCACTTT

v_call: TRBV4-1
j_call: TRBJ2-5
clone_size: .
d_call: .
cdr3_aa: CASSQGGTEETQYF
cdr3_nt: TGCGCCAGCAGCCAAGGTGGCACAGAAGAGACCCAGTACTTC

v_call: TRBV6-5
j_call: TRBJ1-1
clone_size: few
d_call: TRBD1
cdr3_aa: CASSSQGRVTEAFF
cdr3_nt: TGTGCCAGCAGTTCACAGGGGCGGGTCACTGAAGCTTTCTTT

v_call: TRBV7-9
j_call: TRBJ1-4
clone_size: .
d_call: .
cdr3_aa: CASSLGAGFSNEKLFF
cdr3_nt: TGTGCCAGCAGCTTAGGTGCAGGGTTTTCTAATGAAAAACTGTTTTTT

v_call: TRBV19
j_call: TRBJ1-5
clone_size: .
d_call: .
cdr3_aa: CATRWRGPGNQPQHF
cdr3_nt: TGTGCCACCCGATGGAGAGGGCCTGGCAATCAGCCCCAGCATTTT

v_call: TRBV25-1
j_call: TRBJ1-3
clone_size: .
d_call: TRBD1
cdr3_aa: CASRTGASGNTIYF
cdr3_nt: TGTGCCAGCAGAACAGGGGCCTCTGGAAACACCATATATTTT

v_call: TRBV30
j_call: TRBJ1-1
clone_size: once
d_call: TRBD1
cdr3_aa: CAWSGQGTMNTEAFF
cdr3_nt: TGTGCCTGGAGTGGACAGGGGACCATGAACACTGAAGCTTTCTTT

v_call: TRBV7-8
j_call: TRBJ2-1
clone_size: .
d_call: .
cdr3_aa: CASSLSGFQQGEQFF
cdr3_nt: TGTGCCAGCAGCTTATCAGGGTTTCAACAAGGTGAGCAGTTCTTC

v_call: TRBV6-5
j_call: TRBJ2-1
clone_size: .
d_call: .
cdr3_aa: CASRSGTLGYNEQFF
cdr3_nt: TGTGCCAGCAGGTCGGGTACCCTCGGCTACAATGAGCAGTTCTTC

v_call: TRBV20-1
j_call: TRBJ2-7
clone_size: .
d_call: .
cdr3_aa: CSASGGTPTYYEQYF
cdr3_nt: TGCAGTGCTAGTGGCGGGACTCCAACTTACTACGAGCAGTACTTC

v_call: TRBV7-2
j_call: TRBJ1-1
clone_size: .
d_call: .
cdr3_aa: CASSLDAGGRNTEAFF
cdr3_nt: TGTGCCAGCAGCTTAGACGCTGGAGGGCGGAACACTGAAGCTTTCTTT

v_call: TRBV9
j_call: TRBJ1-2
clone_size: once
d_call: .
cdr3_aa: CASSDRTVANYGYTF
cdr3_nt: TGTGCCAGCAGCGACCGGACAGTGGCTAACTATGGCTACACCTTC

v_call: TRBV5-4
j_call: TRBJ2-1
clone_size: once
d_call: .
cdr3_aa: CASSPKTSSEFNEQFF
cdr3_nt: TGTGCCAGCAGCCCCAAGACTAGTAGCGAATTTAATGAGCAGTTCTTC

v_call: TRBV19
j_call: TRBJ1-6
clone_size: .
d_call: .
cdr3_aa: CASSDRGALYSPLHF
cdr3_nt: TGTGCCAGTAGCGACCGTGGGGCGCTGTATTCACCCCTCCACTTT

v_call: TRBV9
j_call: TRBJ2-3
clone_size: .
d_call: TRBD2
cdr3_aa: CASSVGLAGELYADTQYF
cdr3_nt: TGTGCCAGCAGCGTAGGGCTAGCGGGCGAACTTTACGCAGATACGCAGTATTTT

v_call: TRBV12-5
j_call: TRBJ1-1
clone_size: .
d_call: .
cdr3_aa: CASGLTPPGDTEAFF
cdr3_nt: TGTGCTAGTGGTTTGACCCCTCCAGGGGACACTGAAGCTTTCTTT

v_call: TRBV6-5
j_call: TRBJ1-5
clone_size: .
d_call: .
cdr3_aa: CASSTENQPQHF
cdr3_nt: TGTGCCAGCAGTACAGAGAATCAGCCCCAGCATTTT

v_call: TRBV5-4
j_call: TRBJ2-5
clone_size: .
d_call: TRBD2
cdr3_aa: CASSPSRLAGGAETQYF
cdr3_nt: TGTGCCAGCAGCCCCTCCCGACTAGCGGGGGGTGCAGAGACCCAGTACTTC

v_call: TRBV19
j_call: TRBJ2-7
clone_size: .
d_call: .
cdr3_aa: CASSIDGTTYSYEQYF
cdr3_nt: TGTGCCAGTAGTATAGACGGGACAACTTACTCCTACGAGCAGTACTTC

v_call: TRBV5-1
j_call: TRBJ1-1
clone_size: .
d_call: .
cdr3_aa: CASSRWDIDNEAFF
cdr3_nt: TGCGCCAGCAGCAGGTGGGACATAGACAATGAAGCTTTCTTT

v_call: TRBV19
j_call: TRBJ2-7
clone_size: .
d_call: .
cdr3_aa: CASSTAGTIYEQYF
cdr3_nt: TGTGCCAGTAGTACCGCCGGGACAATCTACGAGCAGTACTTC

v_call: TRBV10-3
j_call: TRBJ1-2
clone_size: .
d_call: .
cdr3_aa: CAISEVAQNVGYTF
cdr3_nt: TGTGCCATCAGTGAGGTAGCCCAAAATGTTGGCTACACCTTC

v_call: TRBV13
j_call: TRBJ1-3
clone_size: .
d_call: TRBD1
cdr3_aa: CASSPDRGRPGNTIYF
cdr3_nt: TGTGCCAGCAGCCCGGACAGGGGGCGTCCTGGAAACACCATATATTTT

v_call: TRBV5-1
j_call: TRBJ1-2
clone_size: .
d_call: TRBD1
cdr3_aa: CASSLGDRALGYTF
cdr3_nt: TGCGCCAGCAGCTTGGGCGACAGGGCCCTTGGCTACACCTTC

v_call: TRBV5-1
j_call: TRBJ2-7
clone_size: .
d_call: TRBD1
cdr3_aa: CASSRDRVGEQYF
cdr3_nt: TGCGCCAGCAGCCGAGACAGGGTAGGCGAGCAGTACTTC

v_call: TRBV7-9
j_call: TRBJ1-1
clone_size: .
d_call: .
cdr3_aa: CASTPRGRGPNEGTEAFF
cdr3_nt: TGTGCCAGCACCCCAAGGGGGAGGGGCCCAAATGAGGGCACTGAAGCTTTCTTT